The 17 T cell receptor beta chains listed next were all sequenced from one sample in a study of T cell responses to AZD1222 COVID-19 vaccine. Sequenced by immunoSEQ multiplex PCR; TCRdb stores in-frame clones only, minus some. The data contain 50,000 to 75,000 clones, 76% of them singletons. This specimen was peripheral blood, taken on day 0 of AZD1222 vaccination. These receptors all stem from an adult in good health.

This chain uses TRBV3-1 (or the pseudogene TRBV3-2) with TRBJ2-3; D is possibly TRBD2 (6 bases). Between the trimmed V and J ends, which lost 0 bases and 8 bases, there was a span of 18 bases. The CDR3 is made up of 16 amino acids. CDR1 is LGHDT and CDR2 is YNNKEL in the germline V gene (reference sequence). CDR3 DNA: TGTGCCAGCAGCCAAGATAGGGACTGGGTCTCAGGTACGCAGTATTTT. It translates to CASSQDRDWVSGTQYF.

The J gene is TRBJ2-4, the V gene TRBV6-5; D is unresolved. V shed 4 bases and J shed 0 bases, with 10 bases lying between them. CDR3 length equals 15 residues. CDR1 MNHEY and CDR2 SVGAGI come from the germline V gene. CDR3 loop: CASSSQALAKNIQYF. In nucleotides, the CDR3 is TGTGCCAGCAGTTCCCAAGCCCTAGCCAAAAACATTCAGTACTTC.

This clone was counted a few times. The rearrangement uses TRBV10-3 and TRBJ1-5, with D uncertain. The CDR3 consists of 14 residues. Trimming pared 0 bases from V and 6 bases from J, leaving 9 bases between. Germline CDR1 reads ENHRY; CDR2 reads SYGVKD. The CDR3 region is CAISESQAGQPQHF. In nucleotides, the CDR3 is TGTGCCATCAGTGAGTCGCAGGCGGGTCAGCCCCAGCATTTT.

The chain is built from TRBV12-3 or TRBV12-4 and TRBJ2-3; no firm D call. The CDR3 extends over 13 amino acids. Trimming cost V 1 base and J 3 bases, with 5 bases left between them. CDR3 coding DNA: TGTGCCAGCAGTTTAGACGGGACAGATACGCAGTATTTT. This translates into CASSLDGTDTQYF.

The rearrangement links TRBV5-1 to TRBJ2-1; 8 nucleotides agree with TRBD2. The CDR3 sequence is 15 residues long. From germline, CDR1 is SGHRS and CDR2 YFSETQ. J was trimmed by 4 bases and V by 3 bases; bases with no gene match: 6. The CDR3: CASSSVAGRYNEQFF. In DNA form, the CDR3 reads TGCGCCAGCAGCTCCGTAGCGGGGAGGTACAATGAGCAGTTCTTC.

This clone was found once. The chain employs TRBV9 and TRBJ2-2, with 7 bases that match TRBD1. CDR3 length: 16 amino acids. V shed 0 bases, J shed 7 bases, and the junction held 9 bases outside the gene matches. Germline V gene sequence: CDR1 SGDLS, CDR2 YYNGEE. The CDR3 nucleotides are TGTGCCAGCAGCGTAGCTCTAAAGGGGGCGGGCGGGGAGCTGTTTTTT. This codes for CASSVALKGAGGELFF.

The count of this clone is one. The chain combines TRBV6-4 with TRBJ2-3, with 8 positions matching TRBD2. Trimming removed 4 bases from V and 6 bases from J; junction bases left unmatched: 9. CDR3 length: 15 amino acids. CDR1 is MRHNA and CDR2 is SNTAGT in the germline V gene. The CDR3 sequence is CASSVQGTSSDTQYF. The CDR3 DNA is TGTGCCAGCAGTGTTCAGGGGACTAGTTCTGATACGCAGTATTTT.

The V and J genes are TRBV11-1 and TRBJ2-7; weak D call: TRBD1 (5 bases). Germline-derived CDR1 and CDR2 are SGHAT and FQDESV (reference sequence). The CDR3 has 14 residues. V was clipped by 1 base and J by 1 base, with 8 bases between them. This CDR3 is CASSLDRSSYEQYF. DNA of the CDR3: TGTGCCAGCAGCTTAGACAGGAGTTCCTACGAGCAGTACTTC.

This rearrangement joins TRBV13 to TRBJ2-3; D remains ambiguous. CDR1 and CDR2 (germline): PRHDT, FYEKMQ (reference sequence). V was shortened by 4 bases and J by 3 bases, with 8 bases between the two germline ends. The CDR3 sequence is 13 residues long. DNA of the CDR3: TGTGCCAGCAGCTCACCCTTTACAGATACGCAGTATTTT. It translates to CASSSPFTDTQYF.

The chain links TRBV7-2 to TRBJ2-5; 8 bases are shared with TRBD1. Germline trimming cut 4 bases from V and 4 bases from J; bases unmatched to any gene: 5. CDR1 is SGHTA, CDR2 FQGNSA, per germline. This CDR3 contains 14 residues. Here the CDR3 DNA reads TGTGCCAGCAGCTCCACAGGGGGACGAGAGACCCAGTACTTC. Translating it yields CASSSTGGRETQYF. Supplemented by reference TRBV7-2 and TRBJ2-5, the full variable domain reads GAGVSQSPSNKVTEKGKDVELRCDPISGHTALYWYRQSLGQGLEFLIYFQGNSAPDKSGLPSDRFSAERTGGSVSTLTIQRTQQEDSAVYLCASSSTGGRETQYFGPGTRLLVL.

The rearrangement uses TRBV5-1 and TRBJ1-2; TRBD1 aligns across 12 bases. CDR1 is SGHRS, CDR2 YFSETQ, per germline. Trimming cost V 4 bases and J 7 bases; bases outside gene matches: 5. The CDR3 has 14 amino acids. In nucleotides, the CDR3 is TGCGCCAGCAGCCCCGGGACAGGGGGCCTTGGCTACACCTTC. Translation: CASSPGTGGLGYTF.

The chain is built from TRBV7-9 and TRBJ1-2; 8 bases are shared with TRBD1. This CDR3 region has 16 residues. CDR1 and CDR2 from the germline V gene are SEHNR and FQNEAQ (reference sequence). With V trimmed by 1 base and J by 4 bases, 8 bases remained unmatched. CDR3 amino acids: CASSLGFGTGFYGYTF. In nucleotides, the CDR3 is TGTGCCAGCAGCTTAGGGTTCGGGACAGGATTCTATGGCTACACCTTC.

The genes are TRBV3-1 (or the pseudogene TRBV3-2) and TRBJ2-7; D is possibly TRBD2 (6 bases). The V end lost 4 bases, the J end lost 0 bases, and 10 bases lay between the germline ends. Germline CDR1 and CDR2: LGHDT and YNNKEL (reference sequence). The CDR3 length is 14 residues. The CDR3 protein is CASSPRTNSYEQYF. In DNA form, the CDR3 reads TGTGCCAGCAGCCCCAGGACTAACTCCTACGAGCAGTACTTC.

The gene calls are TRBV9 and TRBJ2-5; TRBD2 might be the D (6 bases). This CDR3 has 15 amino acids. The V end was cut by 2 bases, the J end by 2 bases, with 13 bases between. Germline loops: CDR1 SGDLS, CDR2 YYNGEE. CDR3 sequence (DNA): TGTGCCAGCAGCGTCGCGGGGACCCCGCAAGAGACCCAGTACTTC. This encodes CASSVAGTPQETQYF.

This chain's CDR3 is CASSYVGPGELFF. The CDR3 bases are TGTGCCAGCAGTTACGTGGGCCCCGGGGAGCTGTTTTTT. The chain uses TRBV6-6 and TRBJ2-2, with no clear D. Trimming shortened V by 2 bases and J by 6 bases, and 7 bases separated the two germline ends. Germline V gives CDR1 MNHNY, CDR2 SVGAGI (reference sequence). This CDR3 region has 13 residues.

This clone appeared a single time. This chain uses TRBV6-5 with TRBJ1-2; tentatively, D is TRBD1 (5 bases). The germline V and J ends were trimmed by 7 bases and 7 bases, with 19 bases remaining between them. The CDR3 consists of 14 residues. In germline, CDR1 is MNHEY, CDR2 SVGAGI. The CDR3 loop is CASTQGDLSSGYTF. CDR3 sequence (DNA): TGTGCCAGCACCCAGGGTGATTTGTCCTCTGGCTACACCTTC.

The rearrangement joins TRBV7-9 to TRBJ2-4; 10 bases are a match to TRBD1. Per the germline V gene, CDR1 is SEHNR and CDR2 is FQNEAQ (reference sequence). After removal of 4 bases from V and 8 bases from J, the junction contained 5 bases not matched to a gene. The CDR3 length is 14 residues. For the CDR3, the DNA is TGTGCCAGCAGCTCCCTAGGACAGGGGGACATTCAGTACTTC. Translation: CASSSLGQGDIQYF. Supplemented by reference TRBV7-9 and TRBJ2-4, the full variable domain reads DTGVSQNPRHKITKRGQNVTFRCDPISEHNRLYWYRQTLGQGPEFLTYFQNEAQLEKSRLLSDRFSAERPKGSFSTLEIQRTEQGDSAMYLCASSSLGQGDIQYFGAGTRLSVL.